Shown below are 18 T cell receptor beta chains from a single sample sequenced in a study of metastatic and nonmetastatic thyroid tumors. Thyroid surgery had not been preceded by any treatment in any patient. TCRdb reprocessed the PCR reads via MiXCR. Here the sample spans over 10,000 clones, 9% to 14% being singletons. The sample taken for sequencing was blood. Receptors were obtained from a female donor with papillary thyroid cancer or a benign thyroid nodule (not recorded which). Some clones in this sample may be carry-over from other donors' samples.

This clone rates as medium-sized. The V and J genes are TRBV6-1 and TRBJ2-1, with TRBD2 matching 9 bases. CDR3 length equals 16 residues. The trim removed 2 bases at V and 3 bases at J, leaving 5 bases unmatched. Germline V lookup: CDR1 MNHNS, CDR2 SASEGT. CDR3 sequence: CASSEQAGGNYNEQFF. CDR3 DNA: TGTGCCAGCAGTGAACAGGCGGGGGGGAACTACAATGAGCAGTTCTTC.

To note about this clone: An end of the junction differs from the germline gene, which may be a read error. The chain has TRBV7-3 and TRBJ2-1; D ambiguous. CDR1 and CDR2 (germline): SGHTA, FQGTGA. This CDR3 region has 14 residues. The CDR3 DNA follows: TGTGTCAGCAGCTCTGGCCCTGGGGTAAATGAGCAGTTCTTC. Translation gives CVSSSGPGVNEQFF. The full variable domain, rest sourced from reference TRBV7-3 and TRBJ2-1, is GAGVSQTPSNKVTEKGKYVELRCDPISGHTALYWYRQSLGQGPEFLIYFQGTGAADDSGLPNDRFFAVRPEGSVSTLKIQRTERGDSAVYLCVSSSGPGVNEQFFGPGTRLTVL.

This clone was detected a few times. V is TRBV11-2 and J is TRBJ2-1; 10 nucleotides line up with TRBD2. The CDR3 totals 15 residues. Per germline, CDR1 SGHAT and CDR2 FQNNGV. Germline trimming cut 3 bases from V and 9 bases from J; bases unmatched to any gene: 8. The DNA of the CDR3 is TGTGCCAGCAGCTTTGGAAGCGGGGGGGCCGGTGAGCAGTTCTTC. Protein: CASSFGSGGAGEQFF.

The chain couples TRBV7-2 to TRBJ1-2; 9 bases are a match to TRBD1. CDR3 size: 15 residues. Germline CDR1 SGHTA, CDR2 FQGNSA. The J segment lost 2 bases and the V segment lost 5 bases, leaving 6 bases of the junction unmatched. The CDR3 DNA follows: TGTGCCAGCAGCGACACTGGACAGGGGAACTATGGCTACACCTTC. It yields the protein CASSDTGQGNYGYTF.

This clone is labeled hyperexpanded. This chain uses TRBV30 with TRBJ2-7; 10 nucleotides agree with TRBD2. Trimming removed 2 bases from V and 4 bases from J; junction bases left unmatched: 5. Germline V gene data show CDR1 as GTSNPN and CDR2 as SVGIG (reference sequence). CDR3 size: 14 residues. This chain's CDR3 is CAWSRLAGAYEQYF. The CDR3 nucleotides read TGTGCCTGGAGTAGGCTAGCGGGAGCGTACGAGCAGTACTTC. Full variable domain (missing parts from reference TRBV30 and TRBJ2-7): SQTIHQWPATLVQPVGSPLSLECTVEGTSNPNLYWYRQAAGRGLQLLFYSVGIGQISSEVPQNLSASRPQDRQFILSSKKLLLSDSGFYLCAWSRLAGAYEQYFGPGTRLTVT.

Many counts were recorded for this clone. The rearrangement joins TRBV30 to TRBJ2-5, with 11 nucleotides matching TRBD2. CDR3 length equals 15 residues. Trimming cost V 3 bases and J 4 bases; bases outside gene matches: 7. Germline CDR1 and CDR2: GTSNPN and SVGIG (reference sequence). CDR3 sequence reads: CAWSPLAGERETQYF. The CDR3 nucleotides are TGTGCCTGGAGCCCACTAGCGGGAGAACGAGAGACCCAGTACTTC.

A word on this clone: A much larger clonotype is one base distant, so this may be a read error. This chain uses TRBV20-1 with TRBJ2-3; D possibly corresponds to TRBD2 (5 bases). Germline assignment: CDR1 DFQATT and CDR2 SNEGSKA (reference sequence). V gave up 5 bases and J gave up 7 bases, with 10 bases separating them. The CDR3 is 11 residues long. CDR3 region: CSALQRYTQYF. The CDR3 DNA reads as TGCAGTGCTCTTCAGCGGTATACGCAGTATTTT.

This clone was recorded at least ten times. The CDR3 region has the DNA TGCGCCAGCGGACCGACCACAGGCAAAAACATTCAGTACTTC. Its translation: CASGPTTGKNIQYF. The J gene is TRBJ2-4, the V gene TRBV4-3; tentative D call: TRBD1 (5 bases). CDR1 and CDR2 (germline): LGHNA, YSLEER. The CDR3 runs to 14 residues. The V and J ends lost 8 bases and 3 bases respectively, with 14 bases between them.

The sample holds many counts of this clone. The chain uses TRBV11-2 and TRBJ1-3; 8 bases fit TRBD1. The V segment lost 4 bases and the J segment 2 bases; nucleotides outside the gene matches: 4. Germline V gives CDR1 SGHAT, CDR2 FQNNGV. This CDR3 has 15 residues. For the CDR3, the DNA is TGTGCCAGCAGCTCCCGGACAGGGACTGGAAACACCATATATTTT. Encoded protein: CASSSRTGTGNTIYF.

This clone has a count of ten or more. The V and J genes are TRBV10-3 and TRBJ2-1, with 10 positions matching TRBD2. V lost 3 bases, J lost 6 bases, and 17 bases stayed unmatched. Germline CDR1 reads ENHRY; CDR2 reads SYGVKD. The CDR3 length is 19 residues. For the CDR3, the DNA is TGTGCCATCAGTGAAAACCCTCTCGGCCTAGCGGGAGTCGTCAATGAGCAGTTCTTC. As protein: CAISENPLGLAGVVNEQFF.

The V and J genes are TRBV6-5 and TRBJ2-1; maybe TRBD1 (6 bases). Trimming removed 6 bases at V and 5 bases at J, with 17 bases between. Germline values: CDR1 MNHEY, CDR2 SVGAGI. The CDR3 spans 15 residues. The CDR3: CASSPTAGADNEQFF. The CDR3, as DNA: TGTGCCAGCAGCCCGACGGCAGGGGCTGACAATGAGCAGTTCTTC.

This clone was found many times. The J gene is TRBJ1-5, the V gene TRBV20-1; D gene uncertain. Looked up from germline, CDR1 is DFQATT and CDR2 is SNEGSKA (reference sequence). V lost 0 bases and J lost 1, with 10 bases in between. The CDR3 sequence is 15 residues long. In nucleotides, the CDR3 is TGCAGTGCTAGAGATGCCGGTAAGAGCAATCAGCCCCAGCATTTT. Translating gives CSARDAGKSNQPQHF.

This clone was recorded at least ten times. The chain joins TRBV7-8 to TRBJ2-2; D ambiguous. The germline gives CDR1 SGHVS, CDR2 FQNEAQ. This CDR3 is built from 13 residues. V shed 1 base and J shed 9 bases, with 9 bases lying between them. The CDR3 bases are TGTGCCAGCAGCTTAGGTTCGACTCGGGAGCTGTTTTTT. Encoded protein: CASSLGSTRELFF.

The table lists this clone with many counts. V gene TRBV29-1 combines with J gene TRBJ1-1, with D perhaps matching TRBD1 (5 bases). Germline-derived CDR1 and CDR2 are SQVTM and ANQGSEA. The CDR3 is 12 residues long. Deletions cut 7 bases from V and 3 bases from J, with 12 bases between. The CDR3 region is CSGGEGYTEAFF. The CDR3 coding sequence is TGCAGCGGGGGGGAAGGGTACACTGAAGCTTTCTTT.

This clone was counted ten times or more. The chain carries TRBV12-3 or TRBV12-4 and TRBJ2-1, with 7 bases lining up with TRBD2. Trimming took 2 bases from V and 7 from J; bases not matched to a gene: 17. CDR3 length: 18 residues. CDR3 sequence (DNA): TGTGCCAGCAGTTTAATCCCCGAAAGTCTGCGGGACTATAATGAGCAGTTCTTC. Translated: CASSLIPESLRDYNEQFF.

This clone has at least ten counts. This rearrangement joins TRBV30 to TRBJ1-2, with D possibly matching TRBD1 (5 bases). Germline CDR1 reads GTSNPN; CDR2 reads SVGIG (reference sequence). The CDR3 contains 14 residues. Trimming pared 2 bases from V and 4 bases from J, leaving 14 bases between. CDR3: CAWSRGSTFYGYTF. As DNA, the CDR3 is TGTGCCTGGAGTCGGGGCAGCACCTTCTATGGCTACACCTTC.

This clone was detected many times. The V gene is TRBV19, the J gene TRBJ2-1; D might be TRBD2 (6 bases). In germline, CDR1 is LNHDA, CDR2 SQIVND (reference sequence). With 4 bases removed from V and 4 bases from J, the gap between germline ends came to 11 bases. The CDR3 contains 14 residues. In DNA, the CDR3 is TGTGCCAGTAGTACGGGGGTAATATACAATGAGCAGTTCTTC. This sequence encodes CASSTGVIYNEQFF.

Ten or more counts support this clone. This chain connects TRBV3-1 to TRBJ1-1; no definite D call. The CDR3 consists of 14 residues. Germline CDR1 reads LGHDT; CDR2 reads YNNKEL (reference sequence). The V end was cut by 3 bases, the J end by 6 bases, with 14 bases between. The CDR3 coding sequence is TGTGCCAGCAGCCAGAAAGCAGGTTGGGCTGAAGCTTTCTTT. Its protein is CASSQKAGWAEAFF.